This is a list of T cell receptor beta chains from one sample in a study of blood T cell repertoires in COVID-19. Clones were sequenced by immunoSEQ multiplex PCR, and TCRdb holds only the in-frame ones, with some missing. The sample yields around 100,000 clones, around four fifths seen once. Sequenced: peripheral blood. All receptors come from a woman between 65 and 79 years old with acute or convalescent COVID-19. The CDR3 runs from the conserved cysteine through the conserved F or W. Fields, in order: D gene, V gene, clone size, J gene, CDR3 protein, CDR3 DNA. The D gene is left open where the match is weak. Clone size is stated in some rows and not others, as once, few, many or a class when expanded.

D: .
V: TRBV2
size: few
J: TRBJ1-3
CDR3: CASSEDQQIGNTIYF
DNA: TGTGCCAGCAGTGAAGACCAACAGATCGGAAACACCATATATTTT

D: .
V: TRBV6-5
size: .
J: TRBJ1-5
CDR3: CASRVTMGANQPQHF
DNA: TGTGCCAGCAGGGTCACGATGGGGGCCAATCAGCCCCAGCATTTT

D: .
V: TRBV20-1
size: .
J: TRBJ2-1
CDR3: CSAHRADEQFF
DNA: TGCAGTGCTCACAGGGCGGATGAGCAGTTCTTC

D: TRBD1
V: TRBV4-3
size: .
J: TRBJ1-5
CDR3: CASSQETGGGQPQHF
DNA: TGCGCCAGCAGCCAGGAGACAGGGGGCGGTCAGCCCCAGCATTTT

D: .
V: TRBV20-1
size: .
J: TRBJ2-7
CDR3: CSAPQSYEQYF
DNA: TGCAGTGCTCCCCAATCATACGAGCAGTACTTC

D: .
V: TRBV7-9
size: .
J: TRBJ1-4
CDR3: CASSLAKGGPGEKLFF
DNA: TGTGCCAGCAGCTTAGCGAAGGGGGGGCCCGGTGAAAAACTGTTTTTT

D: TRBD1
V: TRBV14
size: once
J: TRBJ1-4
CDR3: CASSQIGTGDGKLFF
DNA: TGTGCCAGCAGCCAGATCGGGACAGGGGACGGGAAACTGTTTTTT

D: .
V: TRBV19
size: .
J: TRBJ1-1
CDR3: CGSLPGGRGNTEAFF
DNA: TGTGGCTCATTGCCGGGGGGGCGAGGGAACACTGAAGCTTTCTTT

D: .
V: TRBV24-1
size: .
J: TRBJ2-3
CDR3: CATGTANRDTQYF
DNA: TGTGCCACAGGGACTGCCAACAGGGATACGCAGTATTTT

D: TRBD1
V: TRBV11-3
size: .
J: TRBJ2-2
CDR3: CASKGAVDFGELFF
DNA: TGTGCCAGCAAGGGGGCCGTCGATTTCGGGGAGCTGTTTTTT

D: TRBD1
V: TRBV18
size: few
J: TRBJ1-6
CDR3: CASSPDREVSPLHF
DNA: TGTGCCAGCTCACCAGACAGGGAGGTTTCACCCCTCCACTTT

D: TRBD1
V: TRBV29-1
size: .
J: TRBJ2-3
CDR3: CSVLGTASTDTQYF
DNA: TGCAGCGTTTTAGGGACAGCTAGCACAGATACGCAGTATTTT

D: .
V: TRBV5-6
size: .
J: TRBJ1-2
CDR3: CASSSRGSRGAEYGYTF
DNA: TGTGCCAGCAGCTCCCGGGGGTCGCGGGGGGCGGAATATGGCTACACCTTC

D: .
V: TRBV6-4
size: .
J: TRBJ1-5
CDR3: CASSLIGGLGQPQHF
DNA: TGTGCCAGCAGCTTGATCGGGGGGCTAGGTCAGCCCCAGCATTTT

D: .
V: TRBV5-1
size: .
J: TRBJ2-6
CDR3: CASRESGANVLTF
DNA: TGCGCCAGCAGGGAGTCAGGGGCCAACGTCCTGACTTTC

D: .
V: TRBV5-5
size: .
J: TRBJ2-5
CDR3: CASSLGHLQETQYF
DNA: TGTGCCAGCAGCTTGGGACATCTCCAAGAGACCCAGTACTTC

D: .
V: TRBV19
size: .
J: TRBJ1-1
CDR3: CASSVIERVGTEAFF
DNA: TGTGCCAGTAGTGTAATCGAGCGGGTCGGCACTGAAGCTTTCTTT

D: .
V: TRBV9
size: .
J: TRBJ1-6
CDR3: CASSVAEQGSYNSPLHF
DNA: TGTGCCAGCAGCGTAGCAGAACAGGGCTCCTATAATTCACCCCTCCACTTT

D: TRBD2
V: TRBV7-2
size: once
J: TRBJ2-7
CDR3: CASRPILAGRVEQYF
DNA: TGTGCCAGCAGACCCATTTTAGCGGGGCGTGTGGAGCAGTACTTC

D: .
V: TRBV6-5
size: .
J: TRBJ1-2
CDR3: CASFRGLGGYTF
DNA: TGTGCCAGCTTCCGGGGGTTGGGCGGCTACACCTTC

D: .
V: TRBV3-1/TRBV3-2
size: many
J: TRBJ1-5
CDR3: CASSADDSSNQPQHF
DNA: TGTGCCAGCAGCGCGGATGACAGTAGCAATCAGCCCCAGCATTTT

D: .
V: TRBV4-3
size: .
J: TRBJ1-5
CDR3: CASSNGREGYQPQHF
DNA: TGCGCCAGCAGCAACGGCAGGGAAGGGTATCAGCCCCAGCATTTT

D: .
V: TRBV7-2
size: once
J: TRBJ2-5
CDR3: CASSRMDTQETQYF
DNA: TGTGCCAGCAGCCGGATGGACACCCAAGAGACCCAGTACTTC

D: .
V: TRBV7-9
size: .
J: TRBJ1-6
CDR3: CASSPDFINSPLHF
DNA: TGTGCCAGCAGCCCGGACTTCATTAATTCACCCCTCCACTTT

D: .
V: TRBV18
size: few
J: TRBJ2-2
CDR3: CASSGGTGANTGELFF
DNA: TGTGCCAGCTCAGGCGGGACGGGCGCGAACACCGGGGAGCTGTTTTTT

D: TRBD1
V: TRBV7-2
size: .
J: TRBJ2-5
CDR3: CASSLGQGIGETQYF
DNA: TGTGCCAGCAGCTTAGGACAGGGGATTGGAGAGACCCAGTACTTC

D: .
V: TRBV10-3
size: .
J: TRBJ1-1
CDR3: CAISESLGGEGTEAFF
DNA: TGTGCCATCAGTGAGTCGCTGGGGGGTGAGGGCACTGAAGCTTTCTTT

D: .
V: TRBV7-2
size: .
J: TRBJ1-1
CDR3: CASSPRKNTEAFF
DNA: TGTGCCAGCAGCCCGCGGAAGAACACTGAAGCTTTCTTT

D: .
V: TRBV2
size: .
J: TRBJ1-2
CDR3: CASSAGVGYTF
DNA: TGTGCCAGCAGTGCAGGTGTAGGCTACACCTTC

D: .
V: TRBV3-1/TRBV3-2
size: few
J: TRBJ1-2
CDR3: CPLGEVGRSSYTF
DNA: TGTCCGCTGGGGGAGGTTGGCAGGTCAAGCTACACCTTC

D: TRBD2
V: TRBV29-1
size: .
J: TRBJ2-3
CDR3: CSVERGVADTQYF
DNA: TGCAGCGTTGAGCGGGGGGTGGCAGATACGCAGTATTTT

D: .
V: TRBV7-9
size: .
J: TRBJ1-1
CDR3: CASSPTVMNTEAFF
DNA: TGTGCCAGCAGCCCGACAGTGATGAACACTGAAGCTTTCTTT

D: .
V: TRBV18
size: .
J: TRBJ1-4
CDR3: CASSPEQDEKLFF
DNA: TGTGCCAGCTCACCAGAACAGGATGAAAAACTGTTTTTT

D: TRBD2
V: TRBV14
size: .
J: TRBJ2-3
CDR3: CASSQGRGGTDTQYF
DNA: TGTGCCAGCAGCCAAGGTCGGGGGGGCACAGATACGCAGTATTTT

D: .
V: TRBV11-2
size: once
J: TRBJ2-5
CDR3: CASSPGVGPETQYF
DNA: TGTGCCAGCAGCCCTGGGGTGGGGCCGGAGACCCAGTACTTC

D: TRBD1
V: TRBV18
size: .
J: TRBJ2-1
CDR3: CASSPPGQGVTYNEQFF
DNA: TGTGCCAGCTCACCACCGGGTCAGGGGGTTACATACAATGAGCAGTTCTTC

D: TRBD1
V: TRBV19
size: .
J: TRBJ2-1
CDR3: CASDTGTGGRGQFF
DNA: TGTGCCAGTGACACCGGGACAGGGGGCAGGGGGCAGTTCTTC

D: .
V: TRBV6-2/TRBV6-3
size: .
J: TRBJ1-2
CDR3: CASSYPKGRRIEKPYGYTF
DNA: TGTGCCAGCAGTTACCCGAAAGGACGGAGGATCGAGAAACCATATGGCTACACCTTC

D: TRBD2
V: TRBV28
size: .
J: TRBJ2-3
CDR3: CASSNWIAGRASTDTQYF
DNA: TGTGCCAGCAGTAATTGGATAGCGGGGCGGGCTAGCACAGATACGCAGTATTTT

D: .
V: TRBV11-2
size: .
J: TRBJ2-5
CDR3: CASSAFTGGEIQETQYF
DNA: TGTGCCAGCAGCGCCTTTACTGGAGGAGAAATCCAAGAGACCCAGTACTTC

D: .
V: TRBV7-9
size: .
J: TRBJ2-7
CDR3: CASSFGGLSYEQYF
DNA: TGTGCCAGCAGCTTCGGGGGGCTCTCCTACGAGCAGTACTTC

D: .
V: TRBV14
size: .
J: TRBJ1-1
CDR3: CASSVTPNTEAFF
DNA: TGTGCCAGCAGCGTCACACCGAACACTGAAGCTTTCTTT

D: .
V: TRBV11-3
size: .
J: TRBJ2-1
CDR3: CASSFFEGNEQFF
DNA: TGTGCCAGCAGCTTCTTCGAGGGAAATGAGCAGTTCTTC

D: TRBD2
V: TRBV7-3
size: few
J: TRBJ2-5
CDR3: CASSLGGGVQETQYF
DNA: TGTGCCAGCAGCTTAGGCGGGGGGGTCCAAGAGACCCAGTACTTC

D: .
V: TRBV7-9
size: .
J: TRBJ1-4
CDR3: CASSPPRGANEKLFF
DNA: TGTGCCAGCAGCCCGCCCAGGGGCGCTAATGAAAAACTGTTTTTT

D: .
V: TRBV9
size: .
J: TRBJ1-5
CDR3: CASNEGDNQPQHF
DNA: TGTGCCAGCAACGAGGGGGATAATCAGCCCCAGCATTTT

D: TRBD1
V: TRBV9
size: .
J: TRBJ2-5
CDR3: CASSALGQGAETQYF
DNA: TGTGCCAGCAGCGCCCTGGGCCAGGGGGCAGAGACCCAGTACTTC

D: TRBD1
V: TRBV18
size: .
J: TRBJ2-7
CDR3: CASSQVVTGAHNNYEQYF
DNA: TGTGCCAGCTCACAAGTAGTGACAGGGGCCCATAATAACTACGAGCAGTACTTC

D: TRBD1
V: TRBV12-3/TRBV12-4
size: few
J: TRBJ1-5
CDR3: CASRGTGDQPQHF
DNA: TGTGCCAGCAGAGGGACAGGCGATCAGCCCCAGCATTTT

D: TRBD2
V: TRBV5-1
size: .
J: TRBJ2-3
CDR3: CASSFNGGASTDTQYF
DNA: TGCGCCAGCAGCTTTAACGGGGGGGCTAGCACAGATACGCAGTATTTT

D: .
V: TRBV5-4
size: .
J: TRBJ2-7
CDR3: CASSPLGLSYEQYF
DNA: TGTGCCAGCAGCCCTCTTGGGCTCTCCTACGAGCAGTACTTC